This entry features one TCR beta chain sequence. What it binds is not known. This was a deep-level run. Original processing methods: From ImmunoSEQ came sequences covering only the junction and carrying no quality scores, so filtering differed. The assay was immunoSEQ multiplex PCR, and TCRdb's table has in-frame clones only and misses some. From that table come the V and J calls and clone size; the DNA was used to work out D and trimming. The sample carries more than 450,000 clones, about four fifths recorded once. These data originate in a study of shared clonotypes between healthy human individuals. Study observations and caveats: Specimens sampled were limited to blood, with tissue repertoires likely differing. Few donors restricted represented genetic and exposure-history diversity.

Germline assignment: CDR1 SGHTA and CDR2 FQGNSA. CDR3 length equals 16 residues. The V gene lost 6 bases and the J gene lost 0 bases, with 15 bases spanning the gap. This chain links TRBV7-2 with TRBJ2-1, with D unresolved. Input material: PBMCs. This clonotype was obtained from a middle-aged woman in good health. Some clones in this sample may be carry-over from other donors' samples. The CDR3: CASSYAQASSYNEQFF. The CDR3 DNA sequence: TGTGCCAGCAGTTACGCACAAGCGAGCTCCTACAATGAGCAGTTCTTC.